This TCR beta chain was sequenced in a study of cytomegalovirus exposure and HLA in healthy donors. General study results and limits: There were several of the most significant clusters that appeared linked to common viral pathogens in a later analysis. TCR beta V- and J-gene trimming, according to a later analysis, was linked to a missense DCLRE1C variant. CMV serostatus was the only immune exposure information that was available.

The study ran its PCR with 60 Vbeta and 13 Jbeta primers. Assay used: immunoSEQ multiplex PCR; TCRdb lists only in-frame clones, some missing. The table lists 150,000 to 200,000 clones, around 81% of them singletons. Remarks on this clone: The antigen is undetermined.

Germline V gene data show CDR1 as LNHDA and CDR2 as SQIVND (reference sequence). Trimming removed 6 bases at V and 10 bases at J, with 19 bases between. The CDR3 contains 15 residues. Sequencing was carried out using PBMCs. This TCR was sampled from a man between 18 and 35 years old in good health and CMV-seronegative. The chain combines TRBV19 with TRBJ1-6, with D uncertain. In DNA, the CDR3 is TGTGCCAGTAGCCTCCTGGAAGGTAGCCGATCACCCCTCCACTTT. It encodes CASSLLEGSRSPLHF.